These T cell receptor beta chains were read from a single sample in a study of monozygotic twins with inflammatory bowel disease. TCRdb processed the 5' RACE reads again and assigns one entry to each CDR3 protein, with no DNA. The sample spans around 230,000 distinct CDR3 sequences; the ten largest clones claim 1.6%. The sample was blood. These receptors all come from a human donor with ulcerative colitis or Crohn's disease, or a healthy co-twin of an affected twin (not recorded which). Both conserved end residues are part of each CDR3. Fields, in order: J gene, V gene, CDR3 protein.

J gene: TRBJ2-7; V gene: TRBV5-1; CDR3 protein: CASSLRPGSSYEQYF
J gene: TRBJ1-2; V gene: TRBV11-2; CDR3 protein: CASRHPGQPNYGYTF
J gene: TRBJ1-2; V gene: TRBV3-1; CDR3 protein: CASSLGGLGLGYTF
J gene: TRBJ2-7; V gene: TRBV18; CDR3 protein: CASSPKGGVPSEQYF
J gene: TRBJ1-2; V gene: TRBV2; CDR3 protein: CASRGQWGYTF
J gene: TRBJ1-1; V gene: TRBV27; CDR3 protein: CASQRSRTDEAFF
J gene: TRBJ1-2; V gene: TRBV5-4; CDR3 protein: CASSLGAVTGAGYGYTF
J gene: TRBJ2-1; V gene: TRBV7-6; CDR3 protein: CASSHRDGYEQFF
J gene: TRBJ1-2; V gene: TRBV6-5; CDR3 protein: CASSYASLSDRPPYGYTF
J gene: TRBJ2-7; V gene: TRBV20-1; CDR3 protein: CSAAGRGYEQYF
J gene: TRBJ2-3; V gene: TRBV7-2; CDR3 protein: CASSLEAYTDTQYF
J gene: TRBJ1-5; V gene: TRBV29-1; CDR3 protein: CSVGRGPNQPQHF
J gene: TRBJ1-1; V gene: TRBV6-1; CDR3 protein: CASSEARSVWVAEAFF
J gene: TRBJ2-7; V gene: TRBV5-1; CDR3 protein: CASSDALTGYEQYF
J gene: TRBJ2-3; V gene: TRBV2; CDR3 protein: CASRGSSTDTQYF
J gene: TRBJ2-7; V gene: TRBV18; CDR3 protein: CASSSGGRNYEQYF
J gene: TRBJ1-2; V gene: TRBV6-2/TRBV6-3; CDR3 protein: CASGQGYGYTF
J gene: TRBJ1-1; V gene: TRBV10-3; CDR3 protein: CAIGTGGFDTEAFF
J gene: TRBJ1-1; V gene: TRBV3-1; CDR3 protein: CASSRPLGGQNTEAFF
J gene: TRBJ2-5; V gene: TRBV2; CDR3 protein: CASIPGGPTQYF
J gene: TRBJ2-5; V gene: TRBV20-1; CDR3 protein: CSANRGYETQYF
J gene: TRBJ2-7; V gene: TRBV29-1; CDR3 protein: CSVAQGLSGNEQYF
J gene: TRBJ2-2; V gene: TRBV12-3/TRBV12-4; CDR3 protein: CASRVVLSPRDTGELFF
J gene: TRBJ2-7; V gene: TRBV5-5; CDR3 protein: CASSLGIGAPYEQYF
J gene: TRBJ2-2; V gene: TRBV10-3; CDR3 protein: CAIRPLGTGNTGELFF
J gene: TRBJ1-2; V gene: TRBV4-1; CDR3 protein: CASSQDSRYPLEYGYTF
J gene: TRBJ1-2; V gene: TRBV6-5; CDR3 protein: CASSYDLGKLANYGYTF
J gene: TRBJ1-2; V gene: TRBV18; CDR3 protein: CASSRDSAYGYTF
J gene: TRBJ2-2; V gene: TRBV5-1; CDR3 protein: CASSSHRVNTGELFF
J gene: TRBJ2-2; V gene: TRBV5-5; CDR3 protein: CASSLQGISGELFF
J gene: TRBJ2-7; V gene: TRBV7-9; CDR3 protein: CASRPNQGTYEQYF
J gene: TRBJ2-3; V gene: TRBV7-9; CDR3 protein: CASSRDYSDTQYF
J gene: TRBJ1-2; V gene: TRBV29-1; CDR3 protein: CSVLPQGGAKRNTF
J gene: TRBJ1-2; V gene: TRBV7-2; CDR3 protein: CASSFQGARAMEGYTF
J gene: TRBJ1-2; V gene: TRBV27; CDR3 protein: CASSLGGHLLYGYTF
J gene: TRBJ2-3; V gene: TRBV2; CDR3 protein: CASSEAPYTDTQYF
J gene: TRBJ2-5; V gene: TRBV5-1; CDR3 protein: CASSTKKTQYF
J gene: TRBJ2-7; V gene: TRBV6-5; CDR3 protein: CASSYDPDNTYEQYF
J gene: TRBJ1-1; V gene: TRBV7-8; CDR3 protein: CASSIITGGARGEAFF
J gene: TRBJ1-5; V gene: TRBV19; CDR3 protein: CASRPEFGHQPQHF
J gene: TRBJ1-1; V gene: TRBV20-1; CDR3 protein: CSARTGGSITEAFF
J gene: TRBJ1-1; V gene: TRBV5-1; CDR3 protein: CASSRDRTTEAFF
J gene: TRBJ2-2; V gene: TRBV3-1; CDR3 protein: CASSPRAGYTGELFF
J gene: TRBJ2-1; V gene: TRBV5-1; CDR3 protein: CASSLSEGRNEQFF
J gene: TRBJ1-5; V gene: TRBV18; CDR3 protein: CASSPGQDQPQHF
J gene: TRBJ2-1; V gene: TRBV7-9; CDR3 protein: CASSPKYNEQFF
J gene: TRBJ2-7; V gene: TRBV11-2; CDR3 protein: CASSLTGLAGGSYEQYF
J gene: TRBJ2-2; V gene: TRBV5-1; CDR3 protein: CASSLEVGNTGELFF
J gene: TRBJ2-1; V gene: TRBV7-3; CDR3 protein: CASSTDSGTYNEQFF
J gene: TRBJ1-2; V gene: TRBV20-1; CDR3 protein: CRGLANYGYTF
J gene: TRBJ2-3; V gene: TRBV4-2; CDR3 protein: CASSRDRGADTQYF
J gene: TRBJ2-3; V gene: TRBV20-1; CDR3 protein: CSAKLQGRDTQYF
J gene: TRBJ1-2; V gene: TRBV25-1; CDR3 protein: CASSEDGYGYTF
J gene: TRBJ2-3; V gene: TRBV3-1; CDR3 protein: CASSQSSTDTQYF